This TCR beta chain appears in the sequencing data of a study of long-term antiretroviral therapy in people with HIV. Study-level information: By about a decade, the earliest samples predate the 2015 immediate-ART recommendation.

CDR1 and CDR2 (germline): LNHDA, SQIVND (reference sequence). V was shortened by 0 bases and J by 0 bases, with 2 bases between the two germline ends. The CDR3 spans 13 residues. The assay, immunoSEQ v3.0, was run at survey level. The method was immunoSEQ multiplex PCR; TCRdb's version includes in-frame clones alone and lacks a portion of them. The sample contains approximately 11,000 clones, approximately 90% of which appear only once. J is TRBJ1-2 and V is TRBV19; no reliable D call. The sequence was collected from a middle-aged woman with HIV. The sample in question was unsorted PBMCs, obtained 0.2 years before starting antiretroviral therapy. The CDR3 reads CASSIDTNYGYTF. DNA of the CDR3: TGTGCCAGTAGTATAGACACTAACTATGGCTACACCTTC.